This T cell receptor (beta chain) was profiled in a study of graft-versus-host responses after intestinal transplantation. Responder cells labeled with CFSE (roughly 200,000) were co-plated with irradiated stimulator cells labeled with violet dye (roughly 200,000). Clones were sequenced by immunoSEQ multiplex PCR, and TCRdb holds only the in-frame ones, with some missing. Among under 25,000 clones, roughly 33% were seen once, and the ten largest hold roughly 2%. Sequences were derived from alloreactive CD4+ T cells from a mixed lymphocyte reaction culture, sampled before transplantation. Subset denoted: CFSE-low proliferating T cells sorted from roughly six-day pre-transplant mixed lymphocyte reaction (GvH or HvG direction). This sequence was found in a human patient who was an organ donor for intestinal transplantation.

CDR3 in amino acids: CASLPGPSNQPQHF. CDR3 DNA sequence: TGTGCCAGCTTGCCGGGACCTAGCAATCAGCCCCAGCATTTT. The chain has TRBV2 and TRBJ1-5, with a tentative D call TRBD1 (5 bases). This CDR3 is built from 14 residues. The V gene lost 8 bases and the J gene lost 0 bases, with 11 bases spanning the gap. Germline assignment: CDR1 SNHLY and CDR2 FYNNEI.